The T cell receptor (beta chain) under discussion was sequenced for a study of T cell repertoires in cytomegalovirus infection. To note about this clonotype: Its target is unknown.

CDR3 length: 20 amino acids. The J segment lost 0 bases and the V segment lost 4 bases, leaving 18 bases of the junction unmatched. Germline CDR1 and CDR2: MNHEY and SMNVEV (reference sequence). TCRdb called the reads again in MiXCR, with one record for every CDR3 protein. In the table there are about a million distinct CDR3 sequences, approximately 32% of which are singletons. The sequence derives from a human donor in good health (CMV status not recorded). Some clones in this sample may be carry-over from other donors' samples. The gene calls are TRBV27 and TRBJ1-1, with 9 bases fitting TRBD1. The sequences come from cultured CD8+ T cells from PBMCs, collected from culture after CMV antigen stimulation. CDR3 residues: CASSSGQGQLLLGVNTEAFF. CDR3 DNA: TGTGCCAGCAGTTCAGGACAGGGGCAACTCCTGCTAGGGGTGAACACTGAAGCTTTCTTT.